The 17 T cell receptor beta chains presented below share a single source sample, sequenced in a study of cytomegalovirus exposure and HLA in healthy donors. A multiplex PCR was run with 60 Vbeta primers and 13 Jbeta primers. Method: immunoSEQ multiplex PCR; TCRdb's copy keeps in-frame clones and lacks some. The table shows roughly 170,000 clones, with roughly 80% occurring only once. The sequencing sample was made of PBMCs. The receptors here all came from a female donor in good health and CMV-seronegative.

The chain couples TRBV7-6 to TRBJ2-7, with 9 bases lining up with TRBD1. Germline lookup yields CDR1 SGHVS and CDR2 FNYEAQ. The V segment lost 5 bases and the J segment 0 bases; nucleotides outside the gene matches: 8. The CDR3 extends over 16 amino acids. The DNA for the CDR3 is TGTGCCAGCAGCAGGACAGGGGCCTTCAGCTCCTACGAGCAGTACTTC. This codes for CASSRTGAFSSYEQYF.

This chain joins TRBV9 and TRBJ2-3; D is perhaps TRBD2 (6 bases). Germline-derived CDR1 and CDR2 are SGDLS and YYNGEE. The V and J ends lost 4 bases and 6 bases respectively, with 18 bases between them. There are 15 residues in the CDR3. CDR3 in DNA: TGTGCCAGCAGCACAAGGACTACCGGTGGGGATACGCAGTATTTT. It specifies CASSTRTTGGDTQYF.

This clone has more than one count but fewer than ten. This chain joins TRBV6-4 and TRBJ2-2; 7 bases map to TRBD1. The V segment lost 4 bases and the J segment 5 bases; nucleotides outside the gene matches: 4. The germline CDR1 and CDR2 sequences are MRHNA and SNTAGT. This CDR3 comprises 14 residues. The CDR3 loop reads CASSATGQTGELFF. The CDR3 DNA sequence: TGTGCCAGCAGTGCCACGGGACAGACCGGGGAGCTGTTTTTT.

This chain connects TRBV7-3 to TRBJ2-1; TRBD2 matches at 8 bases. J gave up 8 bases and V 0 bases, and 9 bases lay outside the gene matches. This CDR3 has 16 residues. Germline-derived CDR1 and CDR2 are SGHTA and FQGTGA. CDR3 DNA sequence: TGTGCCAGCAGCTTAACTACTAGGACTAGCATTGATGAGCAGTTCTTC. This translates into CASSLTTRTSIDEQFF.

This rearrangement joins TRBV4-3 to TRBJ2-1, with 7 bases aligning to TRBD2. V dropped 1 base and J dropped 1; count of bases not matched to a gene: 1. Germline-derived CDR1 and CDR2 are LGHNA and YSLEER. CDR3 length equals 15 residues. As DNA, the CDR3 is TGCGCCAGCAGCCAAGCGGGAGGATCCTACAATGAGCAGTTCTTC. It specifies CASSQAGGSYNEQFF.

CDR3 loop: CASSFRGGRSYNEQFF. Written as DNA, the CDR3 is TGTGCCAGCAGCTTCCGGGGGGGCCGCTCCTACAATGAGCAGTTCTTC. J is TRBJ2-1 and V is TRBV11-2; 8 nucleotides match TRBD2. CDR3 length: 16 residues. The V and J ends lost 3 bases and 0 bases, in that order; junction bases with no gene match: 4. The germline V gene encodes CDR1 SGHAT and CDR2 FQNNGV.

A few counts support this clone. This chain joins TRBV6-5 and TRBJ2-5, with 7 bases that match TRBD2. Germline loops: CDR1 MNHEY, CDR2 SVGAGI. Trimming removed 4 bases from V and 5 bases from J; junction bases left unmatched: 10. The CDR3 loop spans 15 amino acids. CDR3 in amino acids: CASSSAAGEGETQYF. DNA of the CDR3: TGTGCCAGCAGTTCGGCGGCGGGAGAAGGGGAGACCCAGTACTTC.

This clone has ten or more counts. V and J are TRBV19 and TRBJ2-1; possibly TRBD2 for D (5 bases). V lost 7 bases, J lost 8 bases, and 27 bases lay in between. Germline-derived CDR1 and CDR2 are LNHDA and SQIVND (reference sequence). This CDR3 comprises 17 residues. The chain's CDR3 is CASTPRVSRPRWDEQFF. The CDR3 region has the DNA TGTGCCAGTACCCCGAGGGTGAGCCGTCCGCGGTGGGATGAGCAGTTCTTC. Full variable domain (missing parts from reference TRBV19 and TRBJ2-1): DGGITQSPKYLFRKEGQNVTLSCEQNLNHDAMYWYRQDPGQGLRLIYYSQIVNDFQKGDIAEGYSVSREKKESFPLTVTSAQKNPTAFYLCASTPRVSRPRWDEQFFGPGTRLTVL.

The V and J genes are TRBV5-1 and TRBJ2-7; a weak D match, TRBD2 (6 bases). CDR1 is SGHRS, CDR2 YFSETQ, per germline. CDR3 size: 14 residues. Between the trimmed V and J ends, which lost 4 bases and 5 bases, there was a span of 16 bases. The CDR3 loop reads CASSTDRRADEQYF. The CDR3 coding sequence is TGCGCCAGCAGCACGGACCGGAGGGCCGACGAGCAGTACTTC.

The rearrangement joins TRBV9 to TRBJ2-3; D unclear. Germline V gene sequence: CDR1 SGDLS, CDR2 YYNGEE. The CDR3 loop spans 13 amino acids. Trimming removed 3 bases at V and 1 base at J, with 6 bases between. The CDR3 DNA reads as TGTGCCAGCAGCGAGAGCGGCACAGATACGCAGTATTTT. Its translation is CASSESGTDTQYF.

The chain combines TRBV5-4 with TRBJ2-5, with 9 bases lining up with TRBD1. CDR3 length: 14 residues. Trimming removed 4 bases from V and 11 bases from J; junction bases left unmatched: 12. Germline V gene data show CDR1 as SGHNT and CDR2 as YYREEE (reference sequence). For the CDR3, the DNA is TGTGCCAGCAGCCCGGGACAGGGAGTGAGGGAGCAGTACTTC. Translated: CASSPGQGVREQYF.

The rearrangement links TRBV29-1 to TRBJ2-3; TRBD2 matches 8 bases. The ends lost 3 bases at V and 4 bases at J; junction bases unmatched: 3. CDR1 SQVTM and CDR2 ANQGSEA come from the germline V gene. The CDR3 is 13 amino acids. DNA for the CDR3: TGCAGCGTTGACCCGCGGGGGGCAGATACGCAGTATTTT. This translates into CSVDPRGADTQYF.

The V gene is TRBV28, the J gene TRBJ2-1, with TRBD2 as a possible D gene (7 bases). Trimming removed 8 bases from V and 2 bases from J, with 13 bases in between. Germline CDR1 reads MDHEN; CDR2 reads SYDVKM. This CDR3 has 14 residues. CDR3 amino acids: CASVGGAAYNEQFF. Written as DNA, the CDR3 is TGTGCCAGCGTGGGGGGGGCCGCCTACAATGAGCAGTTCTTC.

This clone was counted a few times. The chain uses TRBV6-6 and TRBJ2-3; D gene ambiguous. Germline V gene lookup returns CDR1 MNHNY and CDR2 SVGAGI (reference sequence). The CDR3 runs to 14 residues. V lost 6 bases and J lost 4, with 14 bases in between. CDR3 region: CASRLGEWADTQYF. The CDR3 DNA reads as TGTGCCAGCAGACTTGGAGAGTGGGCAGATACGCAGTATTTT.

This clone was picked up a small number of times. The V and J genes are TRBV5-4 and TRBJ2-5; 8 bases match TRBD1. The CDR3 length is 16 residues. Trimming removed 4 bases from V and 3 bases from J; junction bases left unmatched: 11. CDR1 SGHNT and CDR2 YYREEE come from the germline V gene (reference sequence). CDR3 sequence (DNA): TGTGCCAGCAGCGACAGGGGCGGAGGCCCCAAAGAGACCCAGTACTTC. It is translated as CASSDRGGGPKETQYF.

The genes are TRBV7-9 and TRBJ1-2; D gene unclear. CDR3 length equals 17 residues. Trimming stripped 3 bases from V and 2 bases from J, with 19 bases between. CDR1 is SEHNR and CDR2 is FQNEAQ in the germline V gene (reference sequence). The CDR3 DNA follows: TGTGCCAGCAGCTTTAGCGGCTGGGCTCAACTCAACTATGGCTACACCTTC. Amino acid sequence: CASSFSGWAQLNYGYTF.

V usage is TRBV5-1 and J usage is TRBJ1-1, with 7 bases lining up with TRBD1. Germline CDR1 and CDR2: SGHRS and YFSETQ. With V trimmed by 3 bases and J by 0 bases, 14 bases remained unmatched. This CDR3 has 18 amino acids. CDR3 residues: CASSWRADRDLMNTEAFF. In DNA form, the CDR3 reads TGCGCCAGCAGCTGGAGGGCAGACAGGGATCTGATGAACACTGAAGCTTTCTTT.